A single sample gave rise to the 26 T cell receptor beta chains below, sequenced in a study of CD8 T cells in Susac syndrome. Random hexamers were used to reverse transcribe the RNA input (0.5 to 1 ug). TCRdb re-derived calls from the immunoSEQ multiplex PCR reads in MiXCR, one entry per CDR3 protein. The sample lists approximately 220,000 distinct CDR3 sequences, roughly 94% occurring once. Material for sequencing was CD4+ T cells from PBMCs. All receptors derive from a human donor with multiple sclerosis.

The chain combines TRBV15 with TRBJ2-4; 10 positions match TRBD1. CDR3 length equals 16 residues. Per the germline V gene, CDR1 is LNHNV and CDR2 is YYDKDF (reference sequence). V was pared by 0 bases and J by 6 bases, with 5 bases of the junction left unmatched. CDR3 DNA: TGTGCCACCAGCAGAGATCTGGGACAGGGGAGAAACATTCAGTACTTC. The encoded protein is CATSRDLGQGRNIQYF.

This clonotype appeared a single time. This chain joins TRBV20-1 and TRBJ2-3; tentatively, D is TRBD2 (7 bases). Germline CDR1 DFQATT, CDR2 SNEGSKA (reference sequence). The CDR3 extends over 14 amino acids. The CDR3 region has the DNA TGCAGGGCCACGGCGGGGGCCTTCACAGATACGCAGTATTTT. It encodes CRATAGAFTDTQYF.

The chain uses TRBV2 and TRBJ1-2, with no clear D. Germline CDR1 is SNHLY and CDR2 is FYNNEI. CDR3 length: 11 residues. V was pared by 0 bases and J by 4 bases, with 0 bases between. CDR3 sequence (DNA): TGTGCCAGCAGTGAAGCCTATGGCTACACCTTC. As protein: CASSEAYGYTF.

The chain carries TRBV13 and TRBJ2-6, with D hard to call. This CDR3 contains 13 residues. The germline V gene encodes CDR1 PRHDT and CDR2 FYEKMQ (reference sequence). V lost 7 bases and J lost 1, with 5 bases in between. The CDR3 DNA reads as TGTGCCAGCACCTCATCTGGGGCCAACGTCCTGACTTTC. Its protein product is CASTSSGANVLTF.

The CDR3 protein is CASSRRQGREQFF. The CDR3 coding sequence is TGTGCCAGCAGCCGCCGACAGGGGAGGGAGCAGTTCTTC. This chain uses TRBV14 with TRBJ2-1; 8 nucleotides match TRBD1. Germline lookup yields CDR1 SGHDN and CDR2 FVKESK. The V gene end was trimmed by 4 bases and the J gene end by 10 bases; junction bases not matched to a gene: 6. CDR3 length equals 13 residues.

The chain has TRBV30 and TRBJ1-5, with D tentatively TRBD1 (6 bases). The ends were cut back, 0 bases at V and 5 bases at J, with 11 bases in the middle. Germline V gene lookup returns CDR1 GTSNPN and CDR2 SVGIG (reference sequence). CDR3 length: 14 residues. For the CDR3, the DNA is TGTGCCTGGAGTGTCTCGGGGGGCTATCAGCCCCAGCATTTT. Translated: CAWSVSGGYQPQHF. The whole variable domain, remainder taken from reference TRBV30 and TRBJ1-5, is SQTIHQWPATLVQPVGSPLSLECTVEGTSNPNLYWYRQAAGRGLQLLFYSVGIGQISSEVPQNLSASRPQDRQFILSSKKLLLSDSGFYLCAWSVSGGYQPQHFGDGTRLSIL.

The chain's CDR3 is CASSQGPLRGVYEQFF. Here the CDR3 DNA reads TGTGCCAGCAGCCAAGGCCCCCTCCGGGGGGTGTATGAGCAGTTCTTC. The chain carries TRBV3-1 and TRBJ2-1; 7 positions agree with TRBD2. Germline lookup yields CDR1 LGHDT and CDR2 YNNKEL (reference sequence). Trimming took 1 base from V and 8 from J; bases not matched to a gene: 11. This CDR3 has 16 residues.

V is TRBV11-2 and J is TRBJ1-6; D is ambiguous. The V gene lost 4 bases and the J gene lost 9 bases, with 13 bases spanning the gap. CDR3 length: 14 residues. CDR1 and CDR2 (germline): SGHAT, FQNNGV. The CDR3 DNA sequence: TGTGCCAGCAGCTCGGAGGGTGGAAGTTCACCCCTCCACTTT. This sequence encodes CASSSEGGSSPLHF. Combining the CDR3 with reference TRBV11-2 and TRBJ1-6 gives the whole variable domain EAGVAQSPRYKIIEKRQSVAFWCNPISGHATLYWYQQILGQGPKLLIQFQNNGVVDDSQLPKDRFSAERLKGVDSTLKIQPAKLEDSAVYLCASSSEGGSSPLHFGNGTRLTVT.

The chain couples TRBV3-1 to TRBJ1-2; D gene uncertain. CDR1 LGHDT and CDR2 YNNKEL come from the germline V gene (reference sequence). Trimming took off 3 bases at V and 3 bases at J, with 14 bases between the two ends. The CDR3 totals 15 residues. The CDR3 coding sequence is TGTGCCAGCAGCCATCGGCGGGCCGGGGACTATGGCTACACCTTC. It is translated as CASSHRRAGDYGYTF.

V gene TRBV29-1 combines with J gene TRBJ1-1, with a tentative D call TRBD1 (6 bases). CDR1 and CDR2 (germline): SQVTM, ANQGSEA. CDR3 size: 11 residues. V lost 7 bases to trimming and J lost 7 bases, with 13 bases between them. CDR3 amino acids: CSDGGRGEAFF. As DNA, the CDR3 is TGCAGCGATGGGGGGCGCGGTGAAGCTTTCTTT.

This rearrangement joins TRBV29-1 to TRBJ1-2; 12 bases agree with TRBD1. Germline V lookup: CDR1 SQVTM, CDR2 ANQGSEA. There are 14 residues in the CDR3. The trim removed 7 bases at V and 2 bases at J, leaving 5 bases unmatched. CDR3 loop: CSGTGTGGNYGYTF. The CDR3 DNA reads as TGCAGCGGCACCGGGACAGGGGGCAACTATGGCTACACCTTC. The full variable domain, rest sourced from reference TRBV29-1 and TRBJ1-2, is SAVISQKPSRDICQRGTSLTIQCQVDSQVTMMFWYRQQPGQSLTLIATANQGSEATYESGFVIDKFPISRPNLTFSTLTVSNMSPEDSSIYLCSGTGTGGNYGYTFGSGTRLTVV.

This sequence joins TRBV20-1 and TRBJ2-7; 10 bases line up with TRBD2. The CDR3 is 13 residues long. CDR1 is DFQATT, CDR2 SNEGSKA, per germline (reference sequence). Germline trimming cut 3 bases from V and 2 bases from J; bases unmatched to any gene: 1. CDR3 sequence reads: CSASSGGTYEQYF. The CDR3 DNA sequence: TGCAGTGCTAGTAGCGGGGGGACCTACGAGCAGTACTTC.

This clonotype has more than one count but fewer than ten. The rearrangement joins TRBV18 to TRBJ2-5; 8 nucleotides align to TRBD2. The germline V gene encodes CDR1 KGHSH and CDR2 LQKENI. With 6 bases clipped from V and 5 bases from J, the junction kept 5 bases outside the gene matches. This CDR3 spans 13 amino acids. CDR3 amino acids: CASSPGGSETQYF. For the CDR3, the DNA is TGTGCCAGCTCGCCGGGAGGGTCGGAGACCCAGTACTTC.

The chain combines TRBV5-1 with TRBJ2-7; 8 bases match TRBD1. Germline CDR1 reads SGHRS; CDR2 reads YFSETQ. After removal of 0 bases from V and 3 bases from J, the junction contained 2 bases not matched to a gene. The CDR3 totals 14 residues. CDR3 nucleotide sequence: TGCGCCAGCAGCTTGGGGGACAGGAACTACGAGCAGTACTTC. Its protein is CASSLGDRNYEQYF.

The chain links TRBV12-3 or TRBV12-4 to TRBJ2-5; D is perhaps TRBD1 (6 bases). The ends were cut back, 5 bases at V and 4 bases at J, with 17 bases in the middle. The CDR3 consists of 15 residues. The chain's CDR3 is CASSPSGVGGETQYF. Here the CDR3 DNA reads TGTGCCAGCAGTCCGTCAGGGGTAGGCGGAGAGACCCAGTACTTC.

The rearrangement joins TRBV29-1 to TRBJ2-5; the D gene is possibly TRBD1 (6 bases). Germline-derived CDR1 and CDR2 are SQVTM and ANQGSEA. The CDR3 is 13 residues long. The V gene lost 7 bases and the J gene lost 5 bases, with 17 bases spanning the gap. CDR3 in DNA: TGCAGCGCAACTACAGGGTCGGGGGAGACCCAGTACTTC. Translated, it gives CSATTGSGETQYF.

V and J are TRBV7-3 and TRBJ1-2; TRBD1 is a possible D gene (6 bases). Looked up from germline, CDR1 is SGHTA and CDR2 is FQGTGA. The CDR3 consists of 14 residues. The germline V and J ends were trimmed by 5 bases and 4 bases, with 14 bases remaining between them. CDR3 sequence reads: CASSQEGDGYGYTF. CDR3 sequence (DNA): TGTGCCAGCAGCCAAGAGGGGGATGGCTATGGCTACACCTTC.

The CDR3 here is CATSEGTEAFF. The DNA for the CDR3 is TGTGCCACCAGTGAGGGGACTGAAGCTTTCTTT. This chain links TRBV24-1 with TRBJ1-1; no clear D gene. Per germline, CDR1 KGHDR and CDR2 SFDVKD. Trimming took 4 bases from V and 5 from J, leaving 4 bases between them. CDR3 length equals 11 residues.

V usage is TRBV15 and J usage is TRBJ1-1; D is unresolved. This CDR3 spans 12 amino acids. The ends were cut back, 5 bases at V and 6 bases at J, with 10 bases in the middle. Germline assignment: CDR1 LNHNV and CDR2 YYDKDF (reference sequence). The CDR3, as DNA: TGTGCCACCAGCTTCGGAGGAGCTGAAGCTTTCTTT. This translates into CATSFGGAEAFF.

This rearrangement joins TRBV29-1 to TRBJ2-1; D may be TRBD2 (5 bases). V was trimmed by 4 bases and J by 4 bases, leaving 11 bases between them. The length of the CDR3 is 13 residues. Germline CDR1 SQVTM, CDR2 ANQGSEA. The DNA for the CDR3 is TGCAGCGTTGTGTCTGGCGGGTACAATGAGCAGTTCTTC. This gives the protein CSVVSGGYNEQFF.

The CDR3 DNA is TGCAGTGCGTTGACAGGGGGAGGGCGCGAGCAGTACTTC. Translation: CSALTGGGREQYF. This sequence joins TRBV20-1 and TRBJ2-7; 9 bases fit TRBD1. J gave up 6 bases and V 6 bases, and 9 bases lay outside the gene matches. Germline lookup yields CDR1 DFQATT and CDR2 SNEGSKA (reference sequence). The CDR3 sequence is 13 residues long.

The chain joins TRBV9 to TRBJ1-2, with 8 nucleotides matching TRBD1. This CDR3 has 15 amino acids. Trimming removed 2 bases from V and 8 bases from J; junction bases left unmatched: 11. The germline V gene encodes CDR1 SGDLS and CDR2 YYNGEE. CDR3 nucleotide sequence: TGTGCCAGCAGCGTGACATGGACAGGGTCTTGGGGCTACACCTTC. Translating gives CASSVTWTGSWGYTF.

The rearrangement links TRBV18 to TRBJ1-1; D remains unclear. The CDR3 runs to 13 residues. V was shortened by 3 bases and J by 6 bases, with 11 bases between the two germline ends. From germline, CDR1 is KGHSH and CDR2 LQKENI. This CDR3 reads CASSPSGGSEAFF. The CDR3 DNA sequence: TGTGCCAGCTCACCTTCGGGTGGGTCTGAAGCTTTCTTT.

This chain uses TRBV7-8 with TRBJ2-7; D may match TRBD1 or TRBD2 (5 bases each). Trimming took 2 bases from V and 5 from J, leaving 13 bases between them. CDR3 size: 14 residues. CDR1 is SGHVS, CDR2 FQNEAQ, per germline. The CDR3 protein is CASSLLGTRHEQYV. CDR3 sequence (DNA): TGTGCCAGCAGCTTACTTGGGACCCGCCACGAGCAGTACGTC.

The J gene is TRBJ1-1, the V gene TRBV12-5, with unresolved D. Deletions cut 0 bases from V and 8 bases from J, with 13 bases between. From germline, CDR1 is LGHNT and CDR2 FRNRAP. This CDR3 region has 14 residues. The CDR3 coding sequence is TGTGCTAGTGGTTTGGTACGGATTGAGTCGGAAGCTTTCTTT. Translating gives CASGLVRIESEAFF.

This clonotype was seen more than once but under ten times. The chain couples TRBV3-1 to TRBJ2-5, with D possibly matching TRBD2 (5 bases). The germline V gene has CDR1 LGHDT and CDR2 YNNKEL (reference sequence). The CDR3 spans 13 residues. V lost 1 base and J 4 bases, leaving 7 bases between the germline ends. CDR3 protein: CASSQASRETQYF. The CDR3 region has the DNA TGTGCCAGCAGCCAAGCTAGCCGAGAGACCCAGTACTTC.